Below, one TCR beta chain is given with its context. The antigen remains undetermined. This entry comes from a study of cytomegalovirus exposure and HLA in healthy donors. Study-wide results and caveats: In an earlier analysis, most TCR beta V segments were productive about 87% or about 30% of the time. Cytomegalovirus association was listed for 150 or so TCR beta chains.

Researchers ran the PCR with 60 Vbeta and 13 Jbeta primers. Produced via immunoSEQ multiplex PCR; TCRdb's table is partial and in-frame only. The sample records fewer than 250,000 clones, roughly four fifths being singletons. CDR3 length equals 16 residues. The germline CDR1 and CDR2 sequences are LNHDA and SQIVND (reference sequence). V gave up 3 bases and J gave up 1 base; unmatched junction bases: 6. Sampled while nominally healthy, donors likely had unrecorded immune exposures. Sequences were obtained from PBMCs. This chain connects TRBV19 to TRBJ1-5; TRBD1 aligns across 7 bases. The TCR originated in a woman in her twenties or thirties in good health and CMV-seropositive. The CDR3 bases are TGTGCCAGTAGTATCCCGACAGGGTTCAGCAATCAGCCCCAGCATTTT. Protein sequence: CASSIPTGFSNQPQHF.